This TCR beta chain was observed in a study of blood T cell repertoires in COVID-19 (dated by TCRdb to the early 2020s). About the investigation overall: The collaborator samples originated in the United States, Italy and Spain and spanned the acute and convalescent phases of COVID-19. HLA class I and class II types, where available, came from metadata supplied by the sample provider rather than from assay-based typing. The repertoires were made available in a free public database intended to serve as a resource for research on the immune response to SARS-CoV-2. The material from the prospective study consisted of cDNA or gDNA derived from T cells, B-cell-depleted T cells, or PBMCs. A de-identified subject ID, COVID-19 status, age in years and sex were almost always included in the sample metadata. Subjects who had been exposed to COVID-19, were actively infected with it, or had recovered from it provided the deeply sampled blood TCRbeta repertoires that made up the dataset. Samples came from the ongoing ImmuneRACE study (first 160 participants) plus 1,254 subjects from 6 global collaborators. Overall study results and their limits: The amount of clinical and demographic metadata varied by source and participant and was provided uncurated.

The junction shows trimming of 3 bases on V and 5 bases on J, and the gene matches do not reach 6 bases of it. Reading from cysteine to phenylalanine, the CDR3 counts 15 amino acids. The DNA shown is the 45-base CDR3, in frame from base 1. The germline V gene supplies CDR1 SGHDN and CDR2 FVKESK. The immunoSEQ Assay, a bias-controlled multiplex PCR, was used to amplify TCRbeta CDR3 regions from genomic DNA. Turning to the authors' computational methods: Within the assay, amplification of reference gene primers was used to estimate how many nucleated cells each sample contained. To quantify the absolute abundance of each unique TCRbeta CDR3 rearrangement, sequence reads were collapsed and filtered. Productive Simpson clonality was computed per sample as the square root of Simpson's diversity index over productive rearrangements. Not all clones reach the TCRdb copy of this immuneACCESS table, which keeps in-frame sequences only. Checked studies attribute under half of the gap to unresolved V genes and leave the rest unexplained. The V and J calls and clone size come from that table; D and trimming were worked out from the DNA. This sample lists 200,000 to 300,000 clones; approximately 90% were detected once. The top ten clonotypes cover roughly 3.9% of the sample.

This clone has just a few counts. Its antigen is currently not known. The record has no base qualities; no much larger clone is one base away. Collaborating institutions collected whole blood in K2EDTA tubes following their own protocols. For TCRbeta analysis, collaborators shipped samples as frozen whole blood, isolated PBMCs, or DNA extracted from either of those sample types. The rearranged chain carries TRBV14 and TRBJ1-4, with TRBD1 matching 7 junction bases. Sequencing was carried out using peripheral blood. The TCR originated in a woman aged 40 to 50 with acute or convalescent COVID-19. The CDR3 region has the sequence CASSHRGQSNEKLFF. The nucleotide sequence reads TGTGCCAGCAGCCATCGGGGACAGTCCAATGAAAAACTGTTTTTT.